What follows are 15 T cell receptor beta chains derived from one specimen sequenced in a study of blood T cell repertoires in COVID-19. Data came from immunoSEQ multiplex PCR; TCRdb stores just in-frame clones and leaves some out. The sample yields 190,000 or so clones, around 91% seen once. Sequenced material: peripheral blood. Source of these receptors: a man between 45 and 60 years old with acute or convalescent COVID-19.

The chain is built from TRBV5-1 and TRBJ1-6, with D perhaps matching TRBD1 (6 bases). V was clipped by 0 bases and J by 7 bases, with 11 bases between them. The length of the CDR3 is 15 residues. Germline CDR1 reads SGHRS; CDR2 reads YFSETQ. CDR3 protein: CASSLGRGRNSPLHF. In DNA form, the CDR3 reads TGCGCCAGCAGCTTGGGCAGGGGCAGGAATTCACCCCTCCACTTT.

This chain connects TRBV5-1 to TRBJ2-5; 8 nucleotides agree with TRBD2. This CDR3 is built from 15 residues. Germline V gene lookup returns CDR1 SGHRS and CDR2 YFSETQ. J was trimmed by 2 bases and V by 7 bases; bases with no gene match: 10. The CDR3 coding sequence is TGCGCCAGCTCGCCCCACGGGGGGGTACAAGAGACCCAGTACTTC. Its protein product is CASSPHGGVQETQYF.

The chain has TRBV7-9 and TRBJ2-1, with 11 bases that match TRBD2. V lost 7 bases and J lost 6; bases outside the gene matches: 5. The germline V gene encodes CDR1 SEHNR and CDR2 FQNEAQ (reference sequence). The length of the CDR3 is 14 residues. DNA for the CDR3: TGTGCCAGCACGTTAGCGGGGGGGCCCAATGAGCAGTTCTTC. It encodes CASTLAGGPNEQFF.

This clone appeared once. V and J are TRBV7-9 and TRBJ2-2, with TRBD2 as a possible D gene (6 bases). There are 15 residues in the CDR3. V was shortened by 3 bases and J by 6 bases, with 14 bases between the two germline ends. Germline CDR1 reads SEHNR; CDR2 reads FQNEAQ (reference sequence). The CDR3 DNA sequence: TGTGCCAGCAGCTTCGCGGCCGGAGGGGCCGGGGAGCTGTTTTTT. It yields the protein CASSFAAGGAGELFF.

There are a few counts of this clone. The chain uses TRBV2 and TRBJ1-6; D may be TRBD1 (5 bases). Germline CDR1 SNHLY, CDR2 FYNNEI. The CDR3 is made up of 13 amino acids. Trimming removed 6 bases from V and 8 bases from J, with 11 bases in between. CDR3 DNA sequence: TGTGCCAGCAGCTGGGGCAGGGATTCACCCCTCCACTTT. This sequence encodes CASSWGRDSPLHF.

This chain joins TRBV6-5 and TRBJ1-5; the match to TRBD1 covers 10 bases. CDR3 size: 13 residues. V gave up 10 bases and J gave up 5 bases; unmatched junction bases: 5. Germline loops: CDR1 MNHEY, CDR2 SVGAGI. The CDR3 DNA follows: TGTGCCACGGGACAGGGGACACATCAGCCCCAGCATTTT. Protein: CATGQGTHQPQHF.

V is TRBV28 and J is TRBJ2-7; the D is unclear. The V gene's germline CDR1 is MDHEN and CDR2 SYDVKM. Trimming took 5 bases from V and 2 from J, leaving 4 bases between them. The CDR3 is 11 amino acids. CDR3 in amino acids: CASSLAYEQYF. As DNA, the CDR3 is TGTGCCAGCAGTCTAGCCTACGAGCAGTACTTC.

V gene TRBV10-2 combines with J gene TRBJ2-5, with TRBD2 matching over 7 bases. CDR1 and CDR2 from the germline V gene are WSHSY and SAAADI. CDR3 size: 14 residues. V shed 6 bases and J 1 base; nucleotides not matched to a gene: 5. The CDR3 DNA reads as TGCGCCAGCAGAGTGACTAGCCCCCAAGAGACCCAGTACTTC. Translated, it gives CASRVTSPQETQYF.

The genes are TRBV6-2 or TRBV6-3 and TRBJ1-2; tentatively, D is TRBD1 (5 bases). The V end lost 0 bases, the J end lost 6 bases, and 11 bases lay between the germline ends. This CDR3 has 14 residues. Germline V gene sequence: CDR1 MNHEY, CDR2 SVGEGT. DNA for the CDR3: TGTGCCAGCAGTTACTCGACTAGGGGTGATGGCTACACCTTC. Translated: CASSYSTRGDGYTF.

The chain combines TRBV3-1 (or the pseudogene TRBV3-2) with TRBJ1-4, with D perhaps matching TRBD1 (5 bases). This CDR3 contains 17 residues. Germline V lookup: CDR1 LGHDT, CDR2 YNNKEL (reference sequence). The V and J ends lost 0 bases and 6 bases respectively, with 17 bases between them. The CDR3 DNA reads as TGTGCCAGCAGCCAAGAGGGGATCGGGGACTGGGATGAAAAACTGTTTTTT. Amino acid sequence: CASSQEGIGDWDEKLFF.

This chain links TRBV3-1 (or the pseudogene TRBV3-2) with TRBJ1-3; D is perhaps TRBD1 (5 bases). Between the trimmed V and J ends, which lost 5 bases and 2 bases, there was a span of 13 bases. CDR3 length: 15 residues. Looked up from germline, CDR1 is LGHDT and CDR2 is YNNKEL (reference sequence). As DNA, the CDR3 is TGTGCCAGCAGCGCTCCTCGGACAACTGGAAACACCATATATTTT. It encodes CASSAPRTTGNTIYF.

The chain recombines TRBV6-5 with TRBJ1-5; the D gene is possibly TRBD1 (5 bases). Germline V gene lookup returns CDR1 MNHEY and CDR2 SVGAGI. This CDR3 spans 14 amino acids. The V and J ends lost 4 bases and 7 bases respectively, with 14 bases between them. Here the CDR3 DNA reads TGTGCCAGCAGTTTATTCCGGGGGAGGCAGCCCCAGCATTTT. Protein: CASSLFRGRQPQHF.

The rearrangement links TRBV5-4 to TRBJ2-7; TRBD1 agrees at 7 bases. Germline V gene sequence: CDR1 SGHNT, CDR2 YYREEE (reference sequence). The junction had 6 bases not matched to a gene; V was cut back by 0 bases and J by 6 bases. The CDR3 totals 14 residues. The DNA for the CDR3 is TGTGCCAGCAGCTTGGAGGCAGGGGGTGGCGAGCAGTACGTC. Translating it yields CASSLEAGGGEQYV.

The chain links TRBV20-1 to TRBJ1-5; D is unresolved. Trimming pared 6 bases from V and 9 bases from J, leaving 15 bases between. The length of the CDR3 is 12 residues. From germline, CDR1 is DFQATT and CDR2 SNEGSKA (reference sequence). CDR3 amino acids: CSASQVNTPQHF. DNA of the CDR3: TGCAGTGCAAGTCAGGTTAATACGCCCCAGCATTTT.

This CDR3 reads CASSSTRTSGTIYEQYF. In nucleotides, the CDR3 is TGTGCCAGCAGCTCAACAAGGACTAGCGGGACGATATACGAGCAGTACTTC. This chain uses TRBV7-8 with TRBJ2-7; 12 bases align to TRBD2. The CDR3 contains 17 residues. Trimming removed 4 bases from V and 4 bases from J; junction bases left unmatched: 11. The germline gives CDR1 SGHVS, CDR2 FQNEAQ. The complete variable domain, with remaining parts taken from reference TRBV7-8 and TRBJ2-7, reads GAGVSQSPRYKVAKRGQDVALRCDPISGHVSLFWYQQALGQGPEFLTYFQNEAQLDKSGLPSDRFFAERPEGSVSTLKIQRTQQEDSAVYLCASSSTRTSGTIYEQYFGPGTRLTVT.